This section outlines one T cell receptor beta chain sequence together with its context. In terms of age and location, participants ranged from roughly 18 to 95 years and lived in roughly 22 US areas. Clinical history reported by participants formed the basis on which cohorts were assigned. The data were produced by immunoSEQ multiplex PCR, yet TCRdb's version contains in-frame clones alone and is incomplete. Of about 320,000 clones listed, about nine tenths are singletons. The data are from a study of blood T cell repertoires in COVID-19. CDR3 length equals 16 residues. V was pared by 4 bases and J by 3 bases, with 17 bases between. Per the germline V gene, CDR1 is SGHRS and CDR2 is YFSETQ.

The chain employs TRBV5-1 and TRBJ2-1, with D possibly being TRBD2 (6 bases). The receptor's source is a man aged 55 to 70 who had recovered from COVID-19. Sequenced input: PBMCs or T cells enriched from blood (not recorded which). CDR3 in DNA: TGCGCCAGCAGCGTCGGGACCCCCGGGGGCTACAATGAGCAGTTCTTC. This translates into CASSVGTPGGYNEQFF.